This T cell receptor (beta chain) is drawn from a study of blood T cells in healthy people across ages. Whole-study results and caveats: Investigators viewed diversity estimates from one million T cells as underestimates, the study reported.

The CDR3 runs to 12 residues. Germline values: CDR1 DFQATT, CDR2 SNEGSKA (reference sequence). As concerns this clonotype: As yet, its antigen is unknown.

Next came a second PCR, run for 7 to 11 cycles, which used a sample-barcoded 5' primer along with a J-beta primer mix. One entry per CDR3 protein results from TCRdb running MiXCR on the 5' RACE reads. The sample yields 910,000 or so distinct CDR3 sequences, roughly half seen once. The source is a woman aged 55 to 70 in good health. The sample consisted of blood. The genes are TRBV20-1 and TRBJ2-1; 7 nucleotides match TRBD2. Written as DNA, the CDR3 is TGCAGCACAGATAGACTAGCCTATGAGCAGTTCTTC. Translated, it gives CSTDRLAYEQFF.